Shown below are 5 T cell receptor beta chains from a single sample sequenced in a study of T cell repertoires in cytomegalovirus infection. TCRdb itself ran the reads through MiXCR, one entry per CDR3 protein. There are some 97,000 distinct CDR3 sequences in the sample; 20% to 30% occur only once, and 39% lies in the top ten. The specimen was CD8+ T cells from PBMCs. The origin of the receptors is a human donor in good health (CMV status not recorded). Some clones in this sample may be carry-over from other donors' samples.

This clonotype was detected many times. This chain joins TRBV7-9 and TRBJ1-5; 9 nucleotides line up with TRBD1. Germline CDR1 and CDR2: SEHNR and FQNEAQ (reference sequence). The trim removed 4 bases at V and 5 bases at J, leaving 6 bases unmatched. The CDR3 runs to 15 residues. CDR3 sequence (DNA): TGTGCCAGCAGCTCGTCCGGGACAGGGTATCAGCCCCAGCATTTT. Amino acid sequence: CASSSSGTGYQPQHF.

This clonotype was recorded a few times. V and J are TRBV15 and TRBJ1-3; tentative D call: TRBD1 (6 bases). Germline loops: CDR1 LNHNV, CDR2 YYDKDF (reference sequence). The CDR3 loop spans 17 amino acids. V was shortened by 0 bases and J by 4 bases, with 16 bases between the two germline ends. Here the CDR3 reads CATSRDWSDSQGNTIYF. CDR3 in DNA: TGTGCCACCAGCAGAGATTGGTCGGACAGTCAGGGAAACACCATATATTTT.

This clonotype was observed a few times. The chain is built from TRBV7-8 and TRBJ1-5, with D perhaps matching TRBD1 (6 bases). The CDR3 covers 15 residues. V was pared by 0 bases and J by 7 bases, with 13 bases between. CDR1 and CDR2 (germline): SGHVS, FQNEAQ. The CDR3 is CASSLAFGGAQPQHF. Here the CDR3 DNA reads TGTGCCAGCAGCTTAGCATTCGGGGGGGCACAGCCCCAGCATTTT.

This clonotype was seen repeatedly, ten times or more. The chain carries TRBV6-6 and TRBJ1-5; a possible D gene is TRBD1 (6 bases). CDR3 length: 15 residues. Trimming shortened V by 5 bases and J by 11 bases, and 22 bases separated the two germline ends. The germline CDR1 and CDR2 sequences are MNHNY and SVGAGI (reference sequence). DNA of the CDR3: TGTGCCAGCAGTCCCCTTCCGGACCCGAGGGGGTCCCAGCATTTT. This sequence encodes CASSPLPDPRGSQHF.

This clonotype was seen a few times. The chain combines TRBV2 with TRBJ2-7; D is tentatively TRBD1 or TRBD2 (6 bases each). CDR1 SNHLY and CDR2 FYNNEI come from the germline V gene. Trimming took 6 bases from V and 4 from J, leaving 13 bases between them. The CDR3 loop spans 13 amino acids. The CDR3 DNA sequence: TGTGCCAGCAGGGCCACAGGGAGGTACGAGCAGTACTTC. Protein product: CASRATGRYEQYF.